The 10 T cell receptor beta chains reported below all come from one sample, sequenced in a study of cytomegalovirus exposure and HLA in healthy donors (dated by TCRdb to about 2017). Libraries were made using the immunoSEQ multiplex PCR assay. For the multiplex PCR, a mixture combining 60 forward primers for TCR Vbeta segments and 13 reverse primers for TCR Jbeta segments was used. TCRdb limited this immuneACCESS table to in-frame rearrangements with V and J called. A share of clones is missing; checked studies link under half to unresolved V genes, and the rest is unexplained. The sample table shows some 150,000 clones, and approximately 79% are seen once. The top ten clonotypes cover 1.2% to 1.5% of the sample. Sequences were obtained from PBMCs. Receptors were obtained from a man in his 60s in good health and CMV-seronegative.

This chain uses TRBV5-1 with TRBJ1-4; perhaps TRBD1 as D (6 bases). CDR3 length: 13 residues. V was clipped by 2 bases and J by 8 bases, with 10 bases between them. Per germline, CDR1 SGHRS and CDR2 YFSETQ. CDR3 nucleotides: TGCGCCAGCAGCTTACAGGGTGGAGAAAAACTGTTTTTT. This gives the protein CASSLQGGEKLFF.

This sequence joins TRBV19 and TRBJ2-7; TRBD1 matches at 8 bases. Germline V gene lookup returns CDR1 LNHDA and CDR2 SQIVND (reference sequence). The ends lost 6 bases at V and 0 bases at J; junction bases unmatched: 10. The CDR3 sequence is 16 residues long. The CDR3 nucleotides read TGTGCCAGTAGCCGGACAGGGTCCCTGGGCTCCTACGAGCAGTACTTC. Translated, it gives CASSRTGSLGSYEQYF.

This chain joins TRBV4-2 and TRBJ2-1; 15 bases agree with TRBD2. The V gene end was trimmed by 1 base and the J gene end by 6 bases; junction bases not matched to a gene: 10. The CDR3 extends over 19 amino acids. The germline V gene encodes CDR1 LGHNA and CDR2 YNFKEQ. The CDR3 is CASSQVSPGLAGGSNEQFF. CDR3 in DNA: TGTGCCAGCAGCCAAGTGAGTCCGGGACTAGCGGGGGGTTCCAATGAGCAGTTCTTC.

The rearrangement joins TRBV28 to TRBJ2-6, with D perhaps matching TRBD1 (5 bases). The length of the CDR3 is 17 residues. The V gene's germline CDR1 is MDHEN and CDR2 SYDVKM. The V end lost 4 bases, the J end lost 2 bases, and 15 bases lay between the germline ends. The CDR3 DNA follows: TGTGCCAGCAGTTCAACAGGTGCGGCTCCTGGGGCCAACGTCCTGACTTTC. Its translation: CASSSTGAAPGANVLTF.

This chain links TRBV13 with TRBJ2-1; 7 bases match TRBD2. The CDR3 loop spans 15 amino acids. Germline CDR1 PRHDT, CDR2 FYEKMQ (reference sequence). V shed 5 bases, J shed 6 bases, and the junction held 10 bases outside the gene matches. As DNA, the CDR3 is TGTGCCAGCAGCCCAGGACTAGGAAGTATCAATGAGCAGTTCTTC. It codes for CASSPGLGSINEQFF. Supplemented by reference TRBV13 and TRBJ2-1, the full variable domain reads AAGVIQSPRHLIKEKRETATLKCYPIPRHDTVYWYQQGPGQDPQFLISFYEKMQSDKGSIPDRFSAQQFSDYHSELNMSSLELGDSALYFCASSPGLGSINEQFFGPGTRLTVL.

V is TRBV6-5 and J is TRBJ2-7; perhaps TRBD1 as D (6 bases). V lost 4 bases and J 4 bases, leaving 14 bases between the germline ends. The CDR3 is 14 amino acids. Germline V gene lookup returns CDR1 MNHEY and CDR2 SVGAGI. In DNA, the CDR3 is TGTGCCAGCAGTTCCCTCGGGACAAAATACGAGCAGTACTTC. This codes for CASSSLGTKYEQYF.

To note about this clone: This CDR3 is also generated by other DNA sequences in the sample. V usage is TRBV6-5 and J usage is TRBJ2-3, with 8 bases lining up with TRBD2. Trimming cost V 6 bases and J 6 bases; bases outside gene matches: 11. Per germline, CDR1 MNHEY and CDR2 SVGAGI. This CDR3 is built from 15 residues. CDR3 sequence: CASRPGGPGKDTQYF. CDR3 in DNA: TGTGCCAGCAGACCGGGGGGGCCGGGGAAGGATACGCAGTATTTT.

CDR3 in DNA: TGTGCCAGCAGACCAGACTCTGGGGCCAACGTCCTGACTTTC. This codes for CASRPDSGANVLTF. The chain uses TRBV25-1 and TRBJ2-6; D not certain. Germline CDR1 reads MGHDK; CDR2 reads SYGVNS. The CDR3 covers 14 residues. The V end was cut by 6 bases, the J end by 0 bases, with 6 bases between.

The CDR3 nucleotides are TGTGCCAGTAGTTATTCAGGGCGGGGGACAGATACGCAGTATTTT. Translating it yields CASSYSGRGTDTQYF. The chain carries TRBV19 and TRBJ2-3, with 7 bases aligning to TRBD2. The V segment lost 5 bases and the J segment 3 bases; nucleotides outside the gene matches: 8. The germline V gene encodes CDR1 LNHDA and CDR2 SQIVND (reference sequence). CDR3 length: 15 residues.

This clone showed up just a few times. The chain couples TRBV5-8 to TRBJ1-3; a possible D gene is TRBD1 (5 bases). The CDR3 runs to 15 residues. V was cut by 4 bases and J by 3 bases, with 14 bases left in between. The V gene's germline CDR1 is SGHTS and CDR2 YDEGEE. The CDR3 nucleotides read TGTGCCAGCAGCCCGGGACTCAGTATTGGAAACACCATATATTTT. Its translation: CASSPGLSIGNTIYF.